This T cell receptor beta chain stems from a study of T-cell memory formation after mild COVID-19. About the study: Largely, TCR clusters stayed within a single donor.

TCRdb processed the 5' RACE reads anew with MiXCR; each CDR3 protein has one entry. The table lists hundreds of thousands of distinct CDR3 sequences, roughly 21% of them singletons. The CDR3 runs 13 residues. The J segment lost 2 bases and the V segment lost 7 bases, leaving 4 bases of the junction unmatched. Germline CDR1 and CDR2: SQVTM and ANQGSEA. Of note for this clonotype: Its antigen is undetermined.

Whole-study findings and limits: Cross-reactive memory seemingly joined, as some responding clones were found in pre-infection memory. Clones contracting day 15 to 85 were balanced CD4/CD8; later expanders leaned CD4+. CD4+ contracting clones lay mainly in CM and EM, CD8+ ones in EMRA.

The source of this sequence is an adult woman who had mild COVID-19 (a few samples of this study predate the infection). Cell type and time point are not known. The sequenced material came from PBMCs or a T cell subset sorted from them (not recorded which). The V call is TRBV29-1, the J call TRBJ1-5; TRBD1 agrees at 8 bases. The DNA for the CDR3 is TGCAGCGCACTGACAGGGGGCAATCAGCCCCAGCATTTT. Its protein product is CSALTGGNQPQHF.